A selection of T cell receptor beta chains follows, all from one sample in a study of shared clonotypes between healthy human individuals. This table comes from immunoSEQ multiplex PCR, and its TCRdb copy is limited to in-frame clones, with some not included. The sample yields around 1.9 million clones, 85% to 95% seen once. Sequences were obtained from naive CD8+ T cells from PBMCs. The receptor source for this set is a young man in good health. Some clones in this sample may be carry-over from other donors' samples. Each CDR3 is given with its conserved first and last residue. Fields, in order: J gene, clone size, D gene, V gene, CDR3 protein, CDR3 DNA. A D gene is named only where the DNA matches it firmly. Not all rows give a size; the values are once, few, many and, for expanded clones, a class.

TRBJ1-2 | NA | NA | TRBV6-1 | CASSEGTLNYGYTF | TGTGCCAGCAGTGAAGGCACTTTAAACTATGGCTACACCTTC
TRBJ1-2 | NA | NA | TRBV11-2 | CASSLGLGSYYGYTF | TGTGCCAGCAGCTTGGGGTTAGGGTCATACTATGGCTACACCTTC
TRBJ2-7 | NA | NA | TRBV15 | CATSRGSGYEQYF | TGTGCCACCAGCAGAGGGTCGGGCTACGAGCAGTACTTC
TRBJ2-7 | NA | NA | TRBV5-5 | CASSGPGRNSYEQYF | TGTGCCAGCAGCGGGCCGGGACGTAACTCCTACGAGCAGTACTTC
TRBJ1-1 | NA | NA | TRBV7-2 | CASSSGRGGVTEAFF | TGTGCCAGCAGCTCAGGCCGGGGGGGAGTTACTGAAGCTTTCTTT
TRBJ2-5 | NA | TRBD2 | TRBV4-1 | CASRQREGLNLETQYF | TGCGCCAGCAGACAGCGGGAGGGCCTAAACTTAGAGACCCAGTACTTC
TRBJ2-7 | NA | TRBD2 | TRBV28 | CASSALTSGAYEQYF | TGTGCCAGCAGTGCGCTGACTAGCGGAGCCTACGAGCAGTACTTC
TRBJ1-4 | NA | NA | TRBV5-1 | CASSPGETNEKLFF | TGCGCCAGCAGCCCCGGGGAAACTAATGAAAAACTGTTTTTT
TRBJ2-2 | NA | TRBD2 | TRBV28 | CASSGRTSGELFF | TGTGCCAGCAGTGGCCGGACTAGCGGGGAGCTGTTTTTT
TRBJ1-2 | once | NA | TRBV11-2 | CASSLGAAGNYGYTF | TGTGCCAGCAGCTTAGGAGCGGCAGGGAACTATGGCTACACCTTC
TRBJ2-7 | NA | TRBD2 | TRBV7-3 | CASSPGGGHPAEQYF | TGTGCCAGCAGCCCCGGGGGGGGGCACCCAGCCGAGCAGTACTTC
TRBJ2-7 | NA | TRBD1 | TRBV11-2 | CASSPGQWAYEQYF | TGTGCCAGCAGCCCGGGACAGTGGGCCTACGAGCAGTACTTC
TRBJ2-1 | NA | TRBD2 | TRBV4-3 | CASSQDWTSGTYNEQFF | TGCGCCAGCAGCCAAGATTGGACTAGCGGGACATACAATGAGCAGTTCTTC
TRBJ1-1 | NA | NA | TRBV27 | CASSSQVRRDTEAFF | TGTGCCAGCAGTTCACAGGTGCGGCGGGACACTGAAGCTTTCTTT
TRBJ2-7 | NA | NA | TRBV5-8 | CASTGTWSYEQYF | TGTGCCAGCACAGGGACTTGGTCCTACGAGCAGTACTTC
TRBJ2-5 | NA | NA | TRBV20-1 | CSAPRETQYF | TGCAGTGCGCCTCGGGAGACCCAGTACTTC
TRBJ2-2 | NA | NA | TRBV7-3 | CASSIPKDSGNTGELFF | TGTGCCAGCAGCATACCAAAAGACTCCGGCAACACCGGGGAGCTGTTTTTT
TRBJ2-5 | NA | NA | TRBV29-1 | CSVETQETQYF | TGCAGCGTTGAAACCCAAGAGACCCAGTACTTC
TRBJ1-1 | NA | NA | TRBV10-2 | CASRSENTEAFF | TGCGCCAGCCGGTCTGAGAACACTGAAGCTTTCTTT
TRBJ2-7 | NA | NA | TRBV19 | CASSIVVGDYEQYF | TGTGCCAGTAGTATAGTCGTAGGGGACTACGAGCAGTACTTC
TRBJ1-3 | NA | NA | TRBV10-2 | CASSGLISGNTIYF | TGCGCCAGCAGTGGATTGATCTCTGGAAACACCATATATTTT
TRBJ2-7 | NA | TRBD2 | TRBV7-9 | CASSLATSGSDEQYF | TGTGCCAGCAGCTTAGCGACTAGCGGGAGCGACGAGCAGTACTTC
TRBJ2-5 | NA | TRBD1 | TRBV7-2 | CASSLDRGVGETQYF | TGTGCCAGCAGCTTAGACAGGGGAGTCGGGGAGACCCAGTACTTC
TRBJ2-7 | NA | NA | TRBV28 | CASSPGLIKYEQYF | TGTGCCAGCAGCCCAGGGTTGATCAAGTACGAGCAGTACTTC
TRBJ2-7 | NA | NA | TRBV11-2 | CASSSRVGGLNSYEQYF | TGTGCCAGCAGCTCCCGTGTGGGGGGGCTTAACTCCTACGAGCAGTACTTC
TRBJ2-7 | NA | TRBD1 | TRBV28 | CASSGLGGRHF | TGTGCCAGCAGTGGCCTAGGGGGCAGGCACTTC